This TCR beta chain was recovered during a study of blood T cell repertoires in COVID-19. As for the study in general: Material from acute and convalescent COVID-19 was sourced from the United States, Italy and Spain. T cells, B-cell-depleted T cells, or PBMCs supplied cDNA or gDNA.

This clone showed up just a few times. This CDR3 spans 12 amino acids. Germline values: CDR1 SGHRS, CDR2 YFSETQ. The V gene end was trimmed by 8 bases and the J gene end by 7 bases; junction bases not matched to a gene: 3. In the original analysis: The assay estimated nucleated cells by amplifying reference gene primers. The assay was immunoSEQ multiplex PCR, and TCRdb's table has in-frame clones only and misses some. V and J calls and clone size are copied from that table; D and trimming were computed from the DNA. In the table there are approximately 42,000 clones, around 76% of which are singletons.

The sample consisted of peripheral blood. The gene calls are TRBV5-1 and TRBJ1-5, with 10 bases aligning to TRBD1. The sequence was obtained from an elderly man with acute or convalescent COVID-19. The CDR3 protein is CARGQGRQPQHF. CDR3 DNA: TGCGCCAGGGGACAGGGGCGCCAGCCCCAGCATTTT.